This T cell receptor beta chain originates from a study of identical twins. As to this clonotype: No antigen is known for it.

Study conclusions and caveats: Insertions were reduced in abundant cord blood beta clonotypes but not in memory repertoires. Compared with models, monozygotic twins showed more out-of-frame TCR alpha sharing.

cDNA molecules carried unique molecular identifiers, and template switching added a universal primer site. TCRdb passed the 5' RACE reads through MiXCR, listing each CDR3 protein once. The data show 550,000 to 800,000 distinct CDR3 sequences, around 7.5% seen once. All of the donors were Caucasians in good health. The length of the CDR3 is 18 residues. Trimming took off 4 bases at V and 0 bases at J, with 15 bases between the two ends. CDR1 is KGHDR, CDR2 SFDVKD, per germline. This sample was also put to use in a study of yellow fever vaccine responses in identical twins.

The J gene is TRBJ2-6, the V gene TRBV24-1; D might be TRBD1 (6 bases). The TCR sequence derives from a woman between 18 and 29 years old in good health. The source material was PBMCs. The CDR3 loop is CATSDPGHRISGANVLTF. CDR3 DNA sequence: TGTGCCACCAGTGACCCGGGACATCGGATCTCTGGGGCCAACGTCCTGACTTTC.